The text below deals with one TCR beta chain. This sample was included in a study of blood T cell repertoires in COVID-19. The trim removed 0 bases at V and 1 base at J, leaving 8 bases unmatched. Germline CDR1 is SGHNT and CDR2 is YENEEA. This CDR3 contains 17 residues. Authors' processing steps: Amplifying reference gene primers gave estimates of nucleated cell counts. Method: immunoSEQ multiplex PCR; TCRdb's copy keeps in-frame clones and lacks some. The V and J calls and clone size come from that table; D and trimming were worked out from the DNA. The sample carries 250,000 to 350,000 clones, about 90% recorded once. Patients from Seattle were sampled longitudinally, starting during active infection.

The sequence derives from a woman aged 50 to 60 with COVID-19, enrolled during active disease. The rearrangement joins TRBV11-3 to TRBJ1-2, with TRBD1 identical over 7 bases. Sequencing used peripheral blood. The CDR3 loop reads CASSLDPKDRVNYGYTF. Here the CDR3 DNA reads TGTGCCAGCAGCTTAGATCCCAAAGACAGGGTTAACTATGGCTACACCTTC.